These 20 T cell receptor beta chains originate from one sample sequenced in a study of T cell responses to AZD1222 COVID-19 vaccine. Here immunoSEQ multiplex PCR was the method, and the copy in TCRdb shows in-frame clones only, minus some. This sample yields some 150,000 clones, of which approximately 90% are seen a single time; approximately 5.3% belongs to the top ten. Here the sequenced sample was peripheral blood, taken on day 0 of AZD1222 vaccination. Receptors were obtained from an adult in good health.

The chain combines TRBV19 with TRBJ1-2; a weak D match, TRBD1 (5 bases). This CDR3 is built from 13 residues. Germline V CDR1 and CDR2: LNHDA, SQIVND (reference sequence). V gave up 7 bases and J gave up 4 bases, with 13 bases separating them. In DNA form, the CDR3 reads TGTGCCAGTAACTCCTGGGGCTGCTATGGCTACACCTTC. This encodes CASNSWGCYGYTF.

The chain combines TRBV28 with TRBJ1-2, with D tentatively TRBD1 (5 bases). This CDR3 spans 13 amino acids. Germline assignment: CDR1 MDHEN and CDR2 SYDVKM. The V and J ends lost 4 bases and 4 bases respectively, with 10 bases between them. CDR3 coding DNA: TGTGCCAGCAGTTCGGGGCGTATCTATGGCTACACCTTC. Its translation: CASSSGRIYGYTF.

The V gene is TRBV6-5, the J gene TRBJ2-2, with TRBD2 as a possible D gene (6 bases). In germline, CDR1 is MNHEY, CDR2 SVGAGI. The V gene lost 6 bases and the J gene lost 0 bases, with 11 bases spanning the gap. The CDR3 contains 15 residues. The CDR3 bases are TGTGCCAGCAGGTTAGCGGCCACGAACACCGGGGAGCTGTTTTTT. Amino acid sequence: CASRLAATNTGELFF.

V and J are TRBV6-6 and TRBJ1-1; no definite D call. V gave up 2 bases and J gave up 1 base, with 5 bases separating them. In germline, CDR1 is MNHNY, CDR2 SVGAGI (reference sequence). The CDR3 is 13 residues long. The chain's CDR3 is CASSYQANTEAFF. CDR3 sequence (DNA): TGTGCCAGCAGTTACCAGGCGAACACTGAAGCTTTCTTT.

CDR3 protein: CASSYSGGETQYF. The CDR3 DNA follows: TGTGCCAGCAGTTATTCGGGGGGAGAGACCCAGTACTTC. The chain uses TRBV27 and TRBJ2-5; 7 nucleotides match TRBD2. This CDR3 region has 13 residues. Unmatched junction bases numbered 3, after V lost 4 bases and J lost 4 bases. Looked up from germline, CDR1 is MNHEY and CDR2 is SMNVEV (reference sequence).

The chain combines TRBV30 with TRBJ2-5, with 9 bases fitting TRBD2. The trim removed 2 bases at V and 4 bases at J, leaving 8 bases unmatched. Germline assignment: CDR1 GTSNPN and CDR2 SVGIG (reference sequence). The CDR3 spans 15 residues. DNA for the CDR3: TGTGCCTGGAGTCCCAATAGCGGGAGAGGAGAGACCCAGTACTTC. Protein product: CAWSPNSGRGETQYF.

The chain links TRBV5-5 to TRBJ2-6; D possibly matches TRBD1 or TRBD2 (6 bases each). The CDR3 consists of 18 residues. The germline CDR1 and CDR2 sequences are SGHKS and YYEKEE (reference sequence). Trimming left V 0 bases short and J 4 bases short, with 17 bases between. The CDR3 here is CASSLAPPSGAGANVLTF. CDR3 nucleotide sequence: TGTGCCAGCAGCTTGGCTCCCCCTTCGGGGGCCGGGGCCAACGTCCTGACTTTC.

The gene calls are TRBV27 and TRBJ1-1, with D perhaps matching TRBD1 (5 bases). CDR1 and CDR2 from the germline V gene are MNHEY and SMNVEV (reference sequence). The CDR3 totals 14 residues. Trimming left V 1 base short and J 4 bases short, with 10 bases between. The CDR3 DNA follows: TGTGCCAGCAGTTTATTGGGGCCGGGCACTGAAGCTTTCTTT. Translated: CASSLLGPGTEAFF.

The chain employs TRBV7-9 and TRBJ2-5, with D uncertain. CDR3 length: 16 amino acids. Trimming cost V 6 bases and J 1 base, with 18 bases left between them. Germline V gives CDR1 SEHNR, CDR2 FQNEAQ (reference sequence). For the CDR3, the DNA is TGTGCCAGCAGTATAACCTTGGGCGCAGGCCAAGAGACCCAGTACTTC. Translating it yields CASSITLGAGQETQYF. Together with reference TRBV7-9 and TRBJ2-5, the CDR3 gives the full variable domain: DTGVSQNPRHKITKRGQNVTFRCDPISEHNRLYWYRQTLGQGPEFLTYFQNEAQLEKSRLLSDRFSAERPKGSFSTLEIQRTEQGDSAMYLCASSITLGAGQETQYFGPGTRLLVL.

The chain links TRBV9 to TRBJ1-2; D is ambiguous. The germline V and J ends were trimmed by 6 bases and 0 bases, with 9 bases remaining between them. This CDR3 is 13 amino acids long. In germline, CDR1 is SGDLS, CDR2 YYNGEE. Written as DNA, the CDR3 is TGTGCCAGCACCCCCCCCACTAACTATGGCTACACCTTC. It specifies CASTPPTNYGYTF.

CDR3 bases: TGCGCCAGCAGCTCAGTCGGACAGGGAAACACTGAAGCTTTCTTT. This encodes CASSSVGQGNTEAFF. V and J are TRBV5-1 and TRBJ1-1; 8 bases are shared with TRBD1. The germline gives CDR1 SGHRS, CDR2 YFSETQ. The CDR3 covers 15 residues. The J segment lost 2 bases and the V segment lost 3 bases, leaving 6 bases of the junction unmatched.

This chain links TRBV5-5 with TRBJ1-4; no definite D call. Germline V lookup: CDR1 SGHKS, CDR2 YYEKEE (reference sequence). V lost 2 bases and J 5 bases, leaving 4 bases between the germline ends. The CDR3 is 12 amino acids. CDR3 DNA: TGTGCCAGCAGCTTCGGGAATGAAAAACTGTTTTTT. Its protein product is CASSFGNEKLFF.

J is TRBJ1-1 and V is TRBV7-2; D not certain. Germline CDR1 SGHTA, CDR2 FQGNSA. The CDR3 sequence is 13 residues long. The ends were cut back, 2 bases at V and 1 base at J, with 5 bases in the middle. The CDR3 sequence: CASSLSKNTEAFF. In DNA form, the CDR3 reads TGTGCCAGCAGCTTATCAAAGAACACTGAAGCTTTCTTT.

The chain has TRBV3-1 (or the pseudogene TRBV3-2) and TRBJ2-7; D may be TRBD2 (6 bases). Between the trimmed V and J ends, which lost 4 bases and 3 bases, there was a span of 13 bases. The CDR3 sequence is 14 residues long. The germline V gene encodes CDR1 LGHDT and CDR2 YNNKEL (reference sequence). CDR3 in amino acids: CASSRPGLVYEQYF. The CDR3 nucleotides are TGTGCCAGCAGCCGCCCGGGACTTGTCTACGAGCAGTACTTC.

The genes are TRBV6-5 and TRBJ2-3; TRBD1 is a possible D gene (6 bases). Germline V gene data show CDR1 as MNHEY and CDR2 as SVGAGI. V was trimmed by 5 bases and J by 0 bases, leaving 12 bases between them. The CDR3 is 15 residues long. CDR3 in DNA: TGTGCCAGCAGTCCACAGGGAATTAGCACAGATACGCAGTATTTT. It specifies CASSPQGISTDTQYF.

The chain recombines TRBV5-1 with TRBJ2-7, with D uncertain. Germline CDR1 is SGHRS and CDR2 is YFSETQ. This CDR3 is 13 amino acids long. V shed 5 bases and J shed 0 bases, with 9 bases lying between them. The CDR3 sequence is CASRVTNSYEQYF. The CDR3, as DNA: TGCGCCAGCAGGGTGACGAACTCCTACGAGCAGTACTTC.

J is TRBJ2-5 and V is TRBV6-1; the match to TRBD1 covers 8 bases. Trimming at V came to 3 bases and at J to 3 bases, leaving 0 bases not matched to a gene. From germline, CDR1 is MNHNS and CDR2 SASEGT. The CDR3 covers 13 residues. For the CDR3, the DNA is TGTGCCAGCAGTGAGGGACAGGAAGAGACCCAGTACTTC. This sequence encodes CASSEGQEETQYF.

This clone was counted once. This rearrangement joins TRBV28 to TRBJ1-5; 9 positions agree with TRBD1. The V gene's germline CDR1 is MDHEN and CDR2 SYDVKM. The CDR3 totals 14 residues. V was clipped by 7 bases and J by 7 bases; unmatched bases: 8. For the CDR3, the DNA is TGTGCCAGCACCACGGGACAGGGTAACCAGCCCCAGCATTTT. It codes for CASTTGQGNQPQHF.

As concerns this clone: This specimen includes other DNA sequences encoding the same CDR3. The rearrangement uses TRBV28 and TRBJ2-5, with 7 bases aligning to TRBD1. Germline CDR1 MDHEN, CDR2 SYDVKM. The CDR3 has 14 residues. V dropped 6 bases and J dropped 4; count of bases not matched to a gene: 8. In nucleotides, the CDR3 is TGTGCCAGCAGCAGGGGACAGACGCGAGAGACCCAGTACTTC. Amino acids: CASSRGQTRETQYF.

The rearrangement joins TRBV6-2 or TRBV6-3 to TRBJ2-3; 13 positions match TRBD2. CDR1 and CDR2 (germline): MNHEY, SVGEGT. V was pared by 5 bases and J by 4 bases, with 12 bases of the junction left unmatched. The length of the CDR3 is 18 residues. In DNA form, the CDR3 reads TGTGCCAGCAGTCAAAACCTCGAGACTAGCGGGAGGTCAGATACGCAGTATTTT. Translated, it gives CASSQNLETSGRSDTQYF.